These 7 T cell receptor beta chains came from one sample sequenced in a study of T cells in Graves' hyperthyroidism and ophthalmopathy. Regions amplified from RNA transcripts were the TCR beta CDR3 regions. A first-round RT-PCR of the TCR CDR3 used the HTBI primer set. TCRdb re-called the multiplex PCR reads through MiXCR, storing one row per CDR3 protein. The data contain around 480,000 distinct CDR3 sequences, approximately 15% of them singletons. The sample taken for sequencing was blood. These receptors were collected from a woman under 30 with Graves' hyperthyroidism.

CDR3 region: CATLAGDTDTQYF. CDR3 DNA sequence: TGTGCCACCTTAGCGGGGGACACAGATACGCAGTATTTT. The V gene is TRBV6-2 or TRBV6-3, the J gene TRBJ2-3; TRBD2 agrees at 9 bases. Germline V CDR1 and CDR2: MNHEY, SVGEGT. CDR3 size: 13 residues. J was trimmed by 2 bases and V by 10 bases; bases with no gene match: 4.

As DNA, the CDR3 is TGTGCCAGCCTCCTAGGGGAGACCCAGTACTTC. Protein product: CASLLGETQYF. This chain connects TRBV25-1 to TRBJ2-5; D gene unclear. Between the trimmed V and J ends, which lost 8 bases and 5 bases, there was a span of 9 bases. From germline, CDR1 is MGHDK and CDR2 SYGVNS. This CDR3 is built from 11 residues.

This clonotype has a count of ten or more. The rearrangement links TRBV20-1 to TRBJ2-3; D possibly corresponds to TRBD2 (7 bases). Trimming removed 2 bases at V and 10 bases at J, with 13 bases between. This CDR3 comprises 12 residues. Germline V gene sequence: CDR1 DFQATT, CDR2 SNEGSKA (reference sequence). CDR3 DNA: TGCAGTGCTAGACCCGGGGGGCCCTCGCAGTATTTT. Protein product: CSARPGGPSQYF.

This clonotype was recorded at least ten times. The V and J genes are TRBV7-9 and TRBJ2-5; possibly TRBD2 for D (5 bases). Trimming pared 2 bases from V and 7 bases from J, leaving 14 bases between. Germline values: CDR1 SEHNR, CDR2 FQNEAQ (reference sequence). There are 14 residues in the CDR3. This CDR3 is CASSLLATAGTQYF. The CDR3, as DNA: TGTGCCAGCAGCTTATTAGCAACGGCGGGGACCCAGTACTTC.

This clonotype came up many times. This chain uses TRBV6-1 with TRBJ1-1; D uncertain. CDR1 and CDR2 (germline): MNHNS, SASEGT. The CDR3 is 13 amino acids. V lost 4 bases, J lost 1 base, and 7 bases lay in between. The CDR3 sequence: CASSAQENTEAFF. For the CDR3, the DNA is TGTGCCAGCAGTGCACAAGAGAACACTGAAGCTTTCTTT.

This clonotype was counted at least ten times. The chain joins TRBV2 to TRBJ2-5; 8 nucleotides align to TRBD2. V dropped 4 bases and J dropped 8; count of bases not matched to a gene: 9. Looked up from germline, CDR1 is SNHLY and CDR2 is FYNNEI. The CDR3 covers 14 residues. The CDR3 loop reads CASSVLAEGGTQYF. Here the CDR3 DNA reads TGTGCCAGCAGTGTACTAGCGGAGGGGGGAACCCAGTACTTC.

This clonotype has at least ten counts. This chain uses TRBV2 with TRBJ2-1, with unresolved D. CDR3 length: 11 residues. V lost 3 bases and J lost 9, with 6 bases in between. CDR1 and CDR2 (germline): SNHLY, FYNNEI. The CDR3 sequence is CASSDMGEQFF. Here the CDR3 DNA reads TGTGCCAGCAGTGACATGGGTGAGCAGTTCTTC.